This T cell receptor beta chain originates from a study of human T cells and chemical hapten exposure. From germline, CDR1 is SGDLS and CDR2 YYNGEE. With 2 bases removed from V and 2 bases from J, the gap between germline ends came to 4 bases. The length of the CDR3 is 13 residues. Study-wide results and limits: Expanded TCRs showed more large CDR3 clusters than pre-sensitization or healthy control sets. Alopecia in all donors means immunity may differ from healthy individuals.

Time point meaning: patch test 1, 2 weeks after DPC sensitization. Treatment here: therapeutic diphenylcyclopropenone sensitization with weekly scalp DPC. TCRdb analysed the RACE reads with MiXCR anew, one entry per CDR3 protein. The sample has roughly 180,000 distinct CDR3 sequences; about 22% are singletons. A remark on this clonotype: Its antigen is still unknown.

The receptor was derived from a woman in her fifties or sixties with alopecia areata. Some clones in this sample may be carry-over from other donors' samples. This chain links TRBV9 with TRBJ2-2; unclear D gene. Sequences were derived from whole blood, sampled in connection with sensitization to the hapten diphenylcyclopropenone (DPC). The CDR3 sequence is CASSVTNTGELFF. For the CDR3, the DNA is TGTGCCAGCAGCGTGACCAACACCGGGGAGCTGTTTTTT.